A single sample gave rise to the 20 T cell receptor beta chains below, sequenced in a study of blood T cells in healthy people across ages (dated by TCRdb to the mid-2010s). The library was generated by 5' RACE. Reads for this sample came from an Illumina HiSeq 2500. The second PCR ran for about 6 to 11 cycles and used a J-beta primer mix along with a sample-barcoded 5' primer. Using fastp trimming at Q25 and MiXCR clonotype assembly, TCRdb reanalyzed the public sequencing data and kept in-frame beta chains. Each entry merges the rows of one CDR3 protein and shows their most common DNA and genes. The sample table contains around 990,000 distinct CDR3 sequences; only one count was recorded for more than 30% of them. The top ten clonotypes cover about 12% of the sample. Sequencing used blood. These receptors were obtained from a man aged 18 to 30 in good health.

The rearrangement uses TRBV27 and TRBJ1-2, with D unclear. The CDR3 loop spans 15 amino acids. Per germline, CDR1 MNHEY and CDR2 SMNVEV (reference sequence). Deletions cut 2 bases from V and 1 base from J, with 11 bases between. The CDR3 region has the DNA TGTGCCAGCAGTTTACTATTCGGATTTAACTATGGCTACACCTTC. Protein: CASSLLFGFNYGYTF.

A single count supports this clonotype. The V gene is TRBV29-1, the J gene TRBJ2-3, with unresolved D. The V and J ends lost 0 bases and 2 bases respectively, with 9 bases between them. This CDR3 has 14 residues. CDR1 is SQVTM and CDR2 is ANQGSEA in the germline V gene. CDR3 protein: CSVEEPNYTDTQYF. CDR3 nucleotides: TGCAGCGTTGAAGAGCCTAATTACACAGATACGCAGTATTTT.

J is TRBJ1-4 and V is TRBV25-1; D call uncertain. The V and J ends lost 0 bases and 2 bases respectively, with 7 bases between them. CDR3 length: 15 amino acids. Germline assignment: CDR1 MGHDK and CDR2 SYGVNS. The CDR3 sequence is CASSEYLGTNEKLFF. The CDR3 DNA is TGTGCCAGCAGTGAATATCTGGGGACTAATGAAAAACTGTTTTTT.

This clonotype was seen a handful of times. The gene calls are TRBV20-1 and TRBJ2-1; the D gene could be TRBD1 or TRBD2 (6 bases each). The V end lost 1 base, the J end lost 3 bases, and 13 bases lay between the germline ends. CDR3 size: 15 residues. Per germline, CDR1 DFQATT and CDR2 SNEGSKA (reference sequence). Written as DNA, the CDR3 is TGCAGTGCTAGAGTTGGGGGGCCTCACTACAATGAGCAGTTCTTC. Protein sequence: CSARVGGPHYNEQFF.

The chain employs TRBV20-1 and TRBJ2-1, with D perhaps assigned TRBD1 or TRBD2 (5 bases each). The CDR3 contains 13 residues. The V gene's germline CDR1 is DFQATT and CDR2 SNEGSKA (reference sequence). Between the trimmed V and J ends, which lost 3 bases and 6 bases, there was a span of 12 bases. The CDR3 DNA is TGCAGTGCTAGGATGGGGGTGCGCAATGAGCAGTTCTTC. The encoded protein is CSARMGVRNEQFF.

V usage is TRBV6-6 and J usage is TRBJ1-4; tentative D call: TRBD1 (6 bases). The CDR3 length is 14 residues. Germline CDR1 is MNHNY and CDR2 is SVGAGI (reference sequence). V dropped 3 bases and J dropped 8 bases, with 13 bases sitting between them. The CDR3 nucleotides are TGTGCCAGCAGTTATGGAGGGGGGGACGAAAAACTGTTTTTT. Translating it yields CASSYGGGDEKLFF.

The gene calls are TRBV11-2 and TRBJ1-4; a weak D match, TRBD1 (5 bases). There are 14 residues in the CDR3. The germline CDR1 and CDR2 sequences are SGHAT and FQNNGV. Trimming cost V 6 bases and J 0 bases, with 8 bases left between them. The CDR3 coding sequence is TGTGCCAGCAGGGGACCTGCAACTAATGAAAAACTGTTTTTT. This gives the protein CASRGPATNEKLFF.

The chain uses TRBV5-4 and TRBJ1-2; no clear D. This CDR3 is 13 amino acids long. Per the germline V gene, CDR1 is SGHNT and CDR2 is YYREEE (reference sequence). Trimming removed 3 bases at V and 4 bases at J, with 10 bases between. The CDR3 DNA reads TGTGCCAGCAGCTCGCGGGAGTTCTATGGCTACACCTTC. It yields the protein CASSSREFYGYTF.

This clonotype was observed a few times. J is TRBJ2-3 and V is TRBV5-1; tentatively, D is TRBD2 (5 bases). The DNA end is more similar to TRBJ2-5, so the J call may be wrong. This CDR3 contains 12 residues. Germline-derived CDR1 and CDR2 are SGHRS and YFSETQ. DNA of the CDR3: TGCGCCAGCAGCTTGGTCGCGGGGACCCAGTACTTC. The encoded protein is CASSLVAGTQYF.

The chain uses TRBV10-3 and TRBJ2-3; TRBD1 is a possible D gene (5 bases). The germline CDR1 and CDR2 sequences are ENHRY and SYGVKD. The CDR3 is 17 amino acids. The V end lost 0 bases, the J end lost 1 base, and 14 bases lay between the germline ends. The CDR3, as DNA: TGTGCCATCAGTGAGTCCCAGCCTTCCAGGGGCACAGATACGCAGTATTTT. This translates into CAISESQPSRGTDTQYF.

The chain links TRBV4-2 to TRBJ2-7; the match to TRBD2 covers 11 bases. The CDR3 spans 14 residues. The J segment lost 7 bases and the V segment lost 3 bases, leaving 5 bases of the junction unmatched. From germline, CDR1 is LGHNA and CDR2 YNFKEQ. Written as DNA, the CDR3 is TGTGCCAGCAGCCAGACCGGGACTAGCGGAGAGCAGTACTTC. Its protein is CASSQTGTSGEQYF.

The chain uses TRBV6-5 and TRBJ1-2; a possible D gene is TRBD1 (5 bases). Germline CDR1 and CDR2: MNHEY and SVGAGI. V lost 3 bases to trimming and J lost 1 base, with 15 bases between them. This CDR3 comprises 16 residues. The DNA for the CDR3 is TGTGCCAGCAGTTATCACGGACAAGAGTTTAACTATGGCTACACCTTC. Residues: CASSYHGQEFNYGYTF.

V gene TRBV5-6 combines with J gene TRBJ2-1; TRBD2 is a possible D gene (5 bases). CDR1 is SGHDT and CDR2 is YYEEEE in the germline V gene. V lost 4 bases and J lost 7, with 12 bases in between. The CDR3 consists of 13 residues. Written as DNA, the CDR3 is TGTGCCAGCAGCCACGGCACGGGAAATGAGCAGTTCTTC. The encoded protein is CASSHGTGNEQFF.

This sequence joins TRBV4-2 and TRBJ1-1, with D unresolved. The V gene's germline CDR1 is LGHNA and CDR2 YNFKEQ. V lost 0 bases and J 6 bases, leaving 2 bases between the germline ends. This CDR3 has 11 amino acids. CDR3 nucleotide sequence: TGTGCCAGCAGCCAAGACGCTGAAGCTTTCTTT. This codes for CASSQDAEAFF.

The CDR3 DNA reads TGTGCCAGCAGCCCAGCACCGGGACAGGGGATGCAGTATGGCTACACCTTC. This translates into CASSPAPGQGMQYGYTF. The rearrangement links TRBV5-6 to TRBJ1-2; 10 bases are shared with TRBD1. From germline, CDR1 is SGHDT and CDR2 YYEEEE. CDR3 size: 17 residues. Losses at the gene ends were 4 bases for V and 5 bases for J; bases not matched to a gene: 14.

This clonotype was detected only a few times. CDR3 protein: CAISDYRGTEQYF. CDR3 bases: TGTGCCATCAGTGACTACAGGGGAACCGAGCAGTACTTC. The J gene is TRBJ2-7, the V gene TRBV10-3; 7 nucleotides align to TRBD1. Germline CDR1 is ENHRY and CDR2 is SYGVKD. The CDR3 covers 13 residues. V gave up 3 bases and J gave up 6 bases; unmatched junction bases: 5.

As concerns this clonotype: A much bigger clone sits one base away, suggesting this may be a read error. This chain joins TRBV29-1 and TRBJ2-5; D gene ambiguous. CDR1 is SQVTM, CDR2 ANQGSEA, per germline. Trimming took 0 bases from V and 11 from J, leaving 16 bases between them. The CDR3 is 13 residues long. The CDR3 DNA sequence: TGCAGCGTTGAAGAGTCCGGAATCTATGAGCAGTACTTC. Its translation: CSVEESGIYEQYF.

Concerning this clonotype itself: A much larger clone sits a single nucleotide away, making a read error possible. CDR3 in DNA: TGCACCAGCAGCCACCCCTCGGGGAGAGGGGATCACTACAATGAGCAGTACTTC. This encodes CTSSHPSGRGDHYNEQYF. J is TRBJ2-7 and V is TRBV4-1; TRBD1 or TRBD2 may be the D gene (5 bases each). The CDR3 sequence is 18 residues long. Germline loops: CDR1 MGHRA, CDR2 YSYEKL.

J is TRBJ1-2 and V is TRBV12-3 or TRBV12-4; unclear D gene. CDR3 length: 13 residues. Trimming left V 4 bases short and J 5 bases short, with 11 bases between. The DNA of the CDR3 is TGTGCCAGCAGTTCCCGACCCGAATATGGCTACACCTTC. Residues: CASSSRPEYGYTF.

This sequence joins TRBV20-1 and TRBJ2-3; TRBD2 aligns across 7 bases. Germline V gene sequence: CDR1 DFQATT, CDR2 SNEGSKA (reference sequence). V lost 1 base and J lost 4; bases outside the gene matches: 5. The CDR3 consists of 14 residues. As DNA, the CDR3 is TGCAGTGCTAGAGTGGGAGGGCCAGCAGATACGCAGTATTTT. Amino acids: CSARVGGPADTQYF.